Listed below are T cell receptor beta chains from one sample, sequenced in a study of blood T cell repertoires in COVID-19. Only in-frame clones appear in the TCRdb table, and some are missing; sequencing was by immunoSEQ multiplex PCR. The table records some 420,000 clones, 85% to 90% of them present only once. Source material: PBMCs or T cells enriched from blood (not recorded which). The origin of the receptors is a man younger than 45 who had recovered from COVID-19. Each CDR3 is given with its conserved first and last residue. A D gene is named only where the DNA matches it firmly. Size values are once, few and many counts, or a class for expanded clones, and some rows have none.

v_gene	d_gene	abundance	j_gene	CDR3aa	CDR3nt
TRBV5-1	TRBD1	-	TRBJ1-6	CASSGGTEGNSPLHF	TGCGCCAGCAGCGGAGGGACAGAGGGTAATTCACCCCTCCACTTT
TRBV5-1	-	once	TRBJ1-6	CASSFLNSPLHF	TGCGCCAGCAGCTTCTTAAATTCACCCCTCCACTTT
TRBV18	TRBD2	-	TRBJ2-1	CASSPVAGSSYNEQFF	TGTGCCAGCTCACCAGTAGCGGGGAGCTCCTACAATGAGCAGTTCTTC
TRBV27	TRBD2	-	TRBJ2-1	CASRLAGGFNEQFF	TGTGCCAGCAGACTAGCGGGAGGTTTCAATGAGCAGTTCTTC
TRBV19	TRBD2	-	TRBJ2-7	CASSTQREWGEQYF	TGTGCCAGTAGTACCCAGCGGGAATGGGGTGAGCAGTACTTC
TRBV6-4	TRBD2	-	TRBJ2-1	CASSRRLAGVEEQFF	TGTGCCAGCAGTCGCCGGCTAGCGGGAGTTGAGGAGCAGTTCTTC
TRBV12-3/TRBV12-4	-	-	TRBJ1-4	CASSPSDGEKLFF	TGTGCCAGCAGTCCGAGTGACGGGGAAAAACTGTTTTTT
TRBV27	TRBD1	-	TRBJ2-7	CASSSRDRTYEQYF	TGTGCCAGCAGTTCGAGGGACAGGACCTACGAGCAGTACTTC
TRBV4-2	TRBD2	-	TRBJ2-7	CASSQELTGGGGEQYF	TGTGCCAGCAGCCAAGAGCTGACGGGGGGTGGGGGCGAGCAGTACTTC
TRBV6-6	-	-	TRBJ2-7	CASSPGGVNYEQYF	TGTGCCAGCAGTCCGGGCGGGGTCAACTACGAGCAGTACTTC
TRBV5-1	-	-	TRBJ1-4	CASSPPGFNEKLFF	TGCGCCAGCAGCCCCCCAGGCTTTAATGAAAAACTGTTTTTT
TRBV21-1	-	once	TRBJ2-5	CASSKVGGETQYF	TGTGCCAGCAGCAAAGTCGGGGGAGAGACCCAGTACTTC
TRBV24-1	-	-	TRBJ2-5	CATSERQEAIETQYF	TGTGCCACCAGCGAGAGACAGGAGGCTATTGAGACCCAGTACTTC
TRBV28	-	-	TRBJ1-2	CASVPGQANYGYTF	TGTGCCAGCGTACCGGGACAAGCTAACTATGGCTACACCTTC
TRBV7-9	-	-	TRBJ1-1	CASSPGFDTEAFF	TGTGCCAGCAGCCCCGGGTTTGACACTGAAGCTTTCTTT
TRBV5-6	-	-	TRBJ1-6	CASSLGQWDSPLHF	TGTGCCAGCAGCTTGGGACAGTGGGATTCACCCCTCCACTTT
TRBV19	TRBD1	-	TRBJ1-4	CASRGTGEGEKLFF	TGTGCCAGTAGGGGCACAGGGGAAGGCGAAAAACTGTTTTTT
TRBV5-1	TRBD2	-	TRBJ2-7	CASTPMTSGSNNEQYF	TGCGCCAGCACCCCTATGACTAGCGGGAGTAACAACGAGCAGTACTTC
TRBV28	TRBD1	-	TRBJ1-1	CASSFQGAVFSEAFF	TGTGCCAGCAGTTTCCAGGGGGCGGTTTTCTCTGAAGCTTTCTTT
TRBV4-1	-	once	TRBJ1-1	CASTKGGITEAFF	TGCGCCAGCACCAAGGGGGGGATCACTGAAGCTTTCTTT
TRBV10-3	TRBD1	-	TRBJ1-2	CAISDVGGTGDGYTF	TGTGCCATCAGTGACGTGGGGGGGACAGGGGATGGCTACACCTTC
TRBV12-5	TRBD1	-	TRBJ1-1	CASGHGTGNTEAFF	TGTGCTAGTGGTCACGGGACAGGGAACACTGAAGCTTTCTTT
TRBV3-1/TRBV3-2	-	-	TRBJ1-6	CASSQETVRNSPLHF	TGTGCCAGCAGCCAAGAGACAGTCCGTAATTCACCCCTCCACTTT
TRBV27	TRBD2	-	TRBJ2-5	CASSLTSGQETQYF	TGTGCCAGCAGTTTGACTAGCGGACAAGAGACCCAGTACTTC
TRBV5-1	-	once	TRBJ1-1	CASSLGEAHEAFF	TGCGCCAGCAGCTTGGGGGAGGCTCATGAAGCTTTCTTT
TRBV13	-	-	TRBJ1-5	CASAQGYSNQPQHF	TGTGCCAGCGCACAGGGATATAGCAATCAGCCCCAGCATTTT
TRBV18	TRBD2	-	TRBJ2-7	CASSPGLAGVVEQYF	TGTGCCAGCTCACCGGGACTAGCGGGAGTGGTCGAGCAGTACTTC
TRBV5-4	TRBD2	-	TRBJ2-3	CASSLAGGLAGTDTQYF	TGTGCCAGCAGCTTGGCGGGGGGGCTAGCGGGCACAGATACGCAGTATTTT
TRBV28	-	once	TRBJ1-5	CASSPALRWPQHF	TGTGCCAGCAGTCCCGCCTTGCGTTGGCCCCAGCATTTT
TRBV30	-	-	TRBJ1-6	CAWSFKGGYSPLHF	TGTGCCTGGAGTTTTAAAGGGGGTTATTCACCCCTCCACTTT
TRBV4-1	-	-	TRBJ1-5	CASSPDSGNQPQHF	TGCGCCAGCAGCCCTGACTCGGGCAATCAGCCCCAGCATTTT
TRBV18	-	-	TRBJ2-6	CASSPSGASGANVLTF	TGTGCCAGCTCACCTTCAGGGGCCTCTGGGGCCAACGTCCTGACTTTC
TRBV7-6	-	-	TRBJ2-3	CASSDRTASTDTQYF	TGTGCCAGCAGCGACCGGACAGCCTCCACAGATACGCAGTATTTT
TRBV29-1	TRBD1	-	TRBJ2-3	CSVSILTQGADTQYF	TGCAGCGTTAGTATCTTAACCCAGGGGGCAGATACGCAGTATTTT
TRBV5-1	-	-	TRBJ1-6	CASSWTQLTPLHF	TGCGCCAGCAGCTGGACACAGCTAACACCCCTCCACTTT
TRBV30	-	-	TRBJ1-1	CAWNLNTEAFF	TGTGCCTGGAACTTAAACACTGAAGCTTTCTTT
TRBV7-8	TRBD2	-	TRBJ2-1	CASSLLTSGVNEQFF	TGTGCCAGCAGCCTCCTGACTAGCGGAGTAAATGAGCAGTTCTTC
TRBV24-1	TRBD2	-	TRBJ2-1	CATSDLPSGRIWNEQFF	TGTGCCACCAGTGATTTGCCCAGCGGGAGAATCTGGAATGAGCAGTTCTTC
TRBV15	-	-	TRBJ2-7	CATSSSWSGQYEQYF	TGTGCCACCAGTTCTTCTTGGTCAGGGCAGTACGAGCAGTACTTC
TRBV12-2	-	few	TRBJ1-4	CASRFKRSTNEKLFF	TGTGCAAGTCGCTTTAAACGGAGCACTAATGAAAAACTGTTTTTT
TRBV5-1	TRBD1	-	TRBJ1-1	CASSTDRDDESTEAFF	TGCGCCAGCAGCACGGACAGGGATGATGAGAGCACTGAAGCTTTCTTT
TRBV5-5	TRBD1	-	TRBJ2-5	CASSTGQGETQYF	TGTGCCAGCAGCACAGGACAGGGTGAGACCCAGTACTTC
TRBV24-1	TRBD1	-	TRBJ1-3	CATSDPGGSGNTIYF	TGTGCCACCAGTGATCCAGGGGGTTCAGGAAACACCATATATTTT
TRBV27	-	-	TRBJ2-3	CASNPDRTVTDTQYF	TGTGCCAGCAACCCAGACAGGACGGTCACAGATACGCAGTATTTT
TRBV18	TRBD2	-	TRBJ2-7	CASSPRLAGESEQYF	TGTGCCAGCTCACCGAGACTAGCGGGAGAGAGTGAGCAGTACTTC
TRBV7-9	-	-	TRBJ1-4	CASSLAERGSGEKLFF	TGTGCCAGCAGCTTAGCGGAGCGGGGTTCGGGTGAAAAACTGTTTTTT
TRBV2	TRBD1	-	TRBJ1-5	CASSDRQGMQPQHF	TGTGCCAGCAGTGATAGACAGGGGATGCAGCCCCAGCATTTT
TRBV10-3	-	-	TRBJ1-1	CAISPWRELNTEAFF	TGTGCCATCAGCCCATGGAGGGAACTAAACACTGAAGCTTTCTTT
TRBV10-2	-	-	TRBJ2-5	CASSDSASGGVETQYF	TGCGCCAGCAGTGATAGTGCCAGCGGAGGGGTGGAGACCCAGTACTTC
TRBV12-3/TRBV12-4	-	-	TRBJ1-2	CASSLGPDYGYTF	TGTGCCAGCAGTTTAGGTCCCGACTATGGCTACACCTTC
TRBV4-1	TRBD2	-	TRBJ2-1	CASSPWTSGRDEQFF	TGCGCCAGCAGCCCTTGGACTAGCGGGAGAGATGAGCAGTTCTTC